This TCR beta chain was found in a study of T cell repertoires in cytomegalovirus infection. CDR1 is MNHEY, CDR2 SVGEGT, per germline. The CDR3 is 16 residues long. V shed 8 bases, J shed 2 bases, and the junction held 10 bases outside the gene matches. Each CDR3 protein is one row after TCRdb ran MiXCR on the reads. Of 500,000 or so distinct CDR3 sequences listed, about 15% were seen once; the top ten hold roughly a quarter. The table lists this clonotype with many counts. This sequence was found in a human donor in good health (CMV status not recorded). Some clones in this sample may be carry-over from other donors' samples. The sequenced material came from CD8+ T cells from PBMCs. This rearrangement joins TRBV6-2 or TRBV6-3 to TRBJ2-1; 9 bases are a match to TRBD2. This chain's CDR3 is CASDLSGSYTYNEQFF. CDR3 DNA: TGTGCCAGCGACCTTAGCGGGAGCTACACCTACAATGAGCAGTTCTTC.